This T cell receptor beta chain was found in a study of blood T cell repertoires in COVID-19. CDR3 length: 14 amino acids. The V segment lost 9 bases and the J segment 4 bases; nucleotides outside the gene matches: 7. The V gene's germline CDR1 is LNHDA and CDR2 SQIVND (reference sequence). Seattle enrolled patients during active infection and tracked them longitudinally. The data were produced by immunoSEQ multiplex PCR, yet TCRdb's version contains in-frame clones alone and is incomplete. This table has about 300,000 clones, 65% to 85% appearing once. J is TRBJ1-3 and V is TRBV19; 9 bases line up with TRBD1. Sequenced input: peripheral blood. This receptor was identified in a human donor with COVID-19, enrolled during active disease. The donor label of this sample is uncertain. This CDR3 is CASHRTGVGNTIYF. As DNA, the CDR3 is TGTGCCAGCCACCGGACAGGGGTCGGAAACACCATATATTTT.